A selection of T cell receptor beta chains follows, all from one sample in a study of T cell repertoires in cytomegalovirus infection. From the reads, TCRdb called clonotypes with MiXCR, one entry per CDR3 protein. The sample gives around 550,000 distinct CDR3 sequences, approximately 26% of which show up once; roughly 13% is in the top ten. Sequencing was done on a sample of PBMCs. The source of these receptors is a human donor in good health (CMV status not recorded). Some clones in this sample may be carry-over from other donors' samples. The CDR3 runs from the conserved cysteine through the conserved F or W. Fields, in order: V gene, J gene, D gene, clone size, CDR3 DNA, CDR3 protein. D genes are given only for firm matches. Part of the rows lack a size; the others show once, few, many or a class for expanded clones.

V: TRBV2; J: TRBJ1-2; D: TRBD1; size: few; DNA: TGTGCCAGCAGTGAAGGACAGGGGGGAGGCTACACCTTC; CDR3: CASSEGQGGGYTF
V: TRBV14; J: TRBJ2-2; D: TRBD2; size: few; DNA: TGTGCCAGCAGCCAGCGGACTAGCGGGAACACCGGGGAGCTGTTTTTT; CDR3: CASSQRTSGNTGELFF
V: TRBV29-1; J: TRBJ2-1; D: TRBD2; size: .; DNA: TGCAGCGTTGAACTAGCGGGAGGCTCCTACAATGAGCAGTTCTTC; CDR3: CSVELAGGSYNEQFF
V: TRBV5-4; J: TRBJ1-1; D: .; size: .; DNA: TGTGCCAGCAGCTTGGTTGGCAGGAAACAAGCTGAAGCTTTCTTT; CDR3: CASSLVGRKQAEAFF
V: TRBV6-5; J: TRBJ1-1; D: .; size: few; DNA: TGTGCCAGCAGTTCCCCGGGCCGAGGGGACACTGAAGCTTTCTTT; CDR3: CASSSPGRGDTEAFF
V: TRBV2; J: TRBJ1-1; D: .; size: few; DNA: TGTGCCAGCAGTGAAGGGGGGCACACTGAAGCTTTCTTT; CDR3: CASSEGGHTEAFF
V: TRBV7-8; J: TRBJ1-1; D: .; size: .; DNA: TGTGCCAGCGGAAAAACTTCGAGGGCTAACACTGAAGCTTTCTTT; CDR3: CASGKTSRANTEAFF
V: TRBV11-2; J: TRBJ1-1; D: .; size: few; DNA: TGTGCCAGCAGCTTTCTAAAGGGCCGACCGGGGGCTTTCTTT; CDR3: CASSFLKGRPGAFF
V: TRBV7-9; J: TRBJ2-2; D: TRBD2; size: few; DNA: TGTGCCAGTCGGGAGGGCACCGGGGAGCTGTTTTTT; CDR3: CASREGTGELFF
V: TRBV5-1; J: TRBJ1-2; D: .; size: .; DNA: TGCGCCAGCAGCTTGGACCTCCCAATTTATGGCTACACCTTC; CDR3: CASSLDLPIYGYTF
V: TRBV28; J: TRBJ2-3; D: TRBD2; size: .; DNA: TGTGCCAGCAGTTTAGGACTAGCACCCTATACGCAGTATTTT; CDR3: CASSLGLAPYTQYF
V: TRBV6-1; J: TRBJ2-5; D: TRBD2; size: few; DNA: TGTGCCAGCAGTGGGCAACCGGGACTAGCGGGAGTAGAGACCCAGTACTTC; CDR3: CASSGQPGLAGVETQYF
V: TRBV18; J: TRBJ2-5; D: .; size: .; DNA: TGTGCCAGCTCACCAGGGAGCAGTTACGAAGAGACCCAGTACTTC; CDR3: CASSPGSSYEETQYF
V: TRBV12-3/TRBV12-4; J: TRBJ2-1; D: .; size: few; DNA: TGTGCCAGCAGGCCGGACCCCTACAATGAGCAGTTCTTC; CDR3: CASRPDPYNEQFF
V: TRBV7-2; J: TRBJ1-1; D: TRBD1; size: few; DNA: TGTGCCAGCAGTTATACAGGGGGCGGGAACACTGAAGCTTTCTTT; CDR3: CASSYTGGGNTEAFF
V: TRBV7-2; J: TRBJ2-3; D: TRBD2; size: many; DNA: TGTGCCAGCAGCTTAGTTGCTAGCGGGGGGTTGTCAGATACGCAGTATTTT; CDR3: CASSLVASGGLSDTQYF
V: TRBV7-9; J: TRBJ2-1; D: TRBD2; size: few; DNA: TGTGCCAGCAGAGGGACTAGCGGCAATGAGCAGTTCTTC; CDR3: CASRGTSGNEQFF
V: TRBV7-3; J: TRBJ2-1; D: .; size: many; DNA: TGTGCCAGCAGCTTAACGGCCCAACGGGGAAGTGAGCAGTTCTTC; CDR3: CASSLTAQRGSEQFF
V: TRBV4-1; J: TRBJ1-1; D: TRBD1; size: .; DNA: TGCGCCAGCAGCCAACTTCGTTGGACAGGGCGGAGAACAGGGGCTGAAGCTTTCTTT; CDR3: CASSQLRWTGRRTGAEAFF
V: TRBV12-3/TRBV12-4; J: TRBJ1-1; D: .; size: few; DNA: TGTGCCAGCAGAAGGGTGCCCCATTTGAACACTGAAGCTTTCTTT; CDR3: CASRRVPHLNTEAFF
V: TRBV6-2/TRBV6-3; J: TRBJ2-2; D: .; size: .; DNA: TGTGCCAGCAGTTACGTTCCGGGGGCTACCGGGGAGCTGTTTTTT; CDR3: CASSYVPGATGELFF
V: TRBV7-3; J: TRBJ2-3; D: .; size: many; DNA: TGTGCCAGCAGCTTAGGGACTAGCACAGATACGCAGTATTTT; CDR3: CASSLGTSTDTQYF
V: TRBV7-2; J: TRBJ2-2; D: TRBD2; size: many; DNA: TGTGCCAGCAGCCAAGATTGGGGACTAGCGAGAACCGGGGAGCTGTTTTTT; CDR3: CASSQDWGLARTGELFF
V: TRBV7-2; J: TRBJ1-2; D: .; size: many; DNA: TGTGCCAGCAGCGGAGCAGGGATTATCAACTATGGCTACACCTTC; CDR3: CASSGAGIINYGYTF
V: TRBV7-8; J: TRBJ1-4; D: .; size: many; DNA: TGTGCCAGCAGACCCAGCGGAACATCACGGGAAAAACTGTTTTTT; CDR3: CASRPSGTSREKLFF
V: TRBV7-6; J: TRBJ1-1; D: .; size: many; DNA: TGTGCCAGCAGCTTACACTCCCCTAGGCTGAACACTGAAGCTTTCTTT; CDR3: CASSLHSPRLNTEAFF
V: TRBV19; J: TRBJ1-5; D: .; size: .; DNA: TGTGCCAGTAGCCGGGACATTCGTCAGCCCCAGCATTTT; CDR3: CASSRDIRQPQHF
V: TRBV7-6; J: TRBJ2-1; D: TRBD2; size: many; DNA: TGTGCCAGCAGCGCTCAAGGAGGGACTAGCGGGGGGGGGGGTTACAATGAGCAGTTCTTC; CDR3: CASSAQGGTSGGGGYNEQFF
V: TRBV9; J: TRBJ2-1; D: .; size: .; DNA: TGTGCCAGCAGCGTAGTCGTCGGATCAAAGCAGTTCTTC; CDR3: CASSVVVGSKQFF
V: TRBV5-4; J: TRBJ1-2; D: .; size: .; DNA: TGTGCCAGCAGCTTAGCCGAGGACTATGGCTACACCTTC; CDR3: CASSLAEDYGYTF
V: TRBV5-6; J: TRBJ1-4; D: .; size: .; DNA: TGTGCCAGCAGCCGTTCGGGTCTAGCGTTTGCAACTAATGAAAAACTGTTTTTT; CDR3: CASSRSGLAFATNEKLFF
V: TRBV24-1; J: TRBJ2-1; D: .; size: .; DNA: TGTGCCACCAGCGTCAAGCAGGCGCCTTACAATGAGCAGTTCTTC; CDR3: CATSVKQAPYNEQFF
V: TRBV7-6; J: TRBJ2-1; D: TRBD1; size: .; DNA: TGTGCCAGCAGCTTAGAAAGGACAGGGCACAATGAGCAGTTCTTC; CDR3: CASSLERTGHNEQFF
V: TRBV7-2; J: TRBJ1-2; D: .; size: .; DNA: TGTGCCAGCAGCCGTCTTTCGGAGCGCCTATATGGCTACACCTTC; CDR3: CASSRLSERLYGYTF
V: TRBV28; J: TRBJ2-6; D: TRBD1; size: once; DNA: TGTGCCAGCAGGACACCACAGGGGGCGCAGAGGGCAGGTTCCGGGGCCAACGTCCTGACTTTC; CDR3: CASRTPQGAQRAGSGANVLTF
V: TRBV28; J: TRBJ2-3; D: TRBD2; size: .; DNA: TGTGCCAGCAGTTTACTTTTGCGGGAGGGCACAGATACGCAGTATTTT; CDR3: CASSLLLREGTDTQYF
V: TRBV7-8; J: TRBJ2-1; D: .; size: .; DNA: TGTGCCAGCAACCCGGAGGCTTCCTACAATGAGCAGTTCTTC; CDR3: CASNPEASYNEQFF